What follows describes a single T cell receptor beta chain. It was with random hexamers that 0.5 to 1 ug RNA was reverse transcribed. MiXCR, applied by TCRdb to the immunoSEQ multiplex PCR reads, yields one record per CDR3 protein. The table includes about 130,000 distinct CDR3 sequences, 85% to 95% detected once. The source of the sample is a study of CD8 T cells in Susac syndrome. Germline loops: CDR1 SGHNT, CDR2 YYREEE (reference sequence). The CDR3 totals 15 residues. V was trimmed by 4 bases and J by 3 bases, leaving 16 bases between them. TEMRA cells were FACS-enriched, unlike CD8+ and CD4+ T cells, which were negatively isolated.

The sequencing sample was made of CD8+ T cells from PBMCs. This sequence originates from a human donor with multiple sclerosis. The genes are TRBV5-4 and TRBJ1-1, with a possible D match to TRBD1 (6 bases). The CDR3 spells CASSRLARGHTEAFF. The CDR3 DNA follows: TGTGCCAGCAGCCGATTGGCCAGGGGTCACACTGAAGCTTTCTTT.